Listed here is a single T cell receptor beta chain. The data were obtained in a study of graft-versus-host responses after intestinal transplantation. Study details: Multivisceral, liver-intestinal, or isolated intestinal transplants were received by the recipients. Anti-thymocyte globulin induction preceded roughly 3 years of tacrolimus and steroid maintenance in all recipients.

The CDR3 totals 13 residues. The V gene's germline CDR1 is SQVTM and CDR2 ANQGSEA. V lost 2 bases to trimming and J lost 1 base; unmatched junction nucleotides: 2. Here immunoSEQ multiplex PCR was the method, and the copy in TCRdb shows in-frame clones only, minus some. The sample shows roughly 9,800 clones, under 95% of them seen only once. Sequenced material: PBMCs, taken approximately 47 days after intestinal transplant. V and J are TRBV29-1 and TRBJ2-7; TRBD1 aligns across 7 bases. The source of this sequence is a human patient who received an intestinal transplant, so some T cells may come from the graft donor. The CDR3 is CSVEQGVSYEQYF. As DNA, the CDR3 is TGCAGCGTTGAACAGGGGGTTTCCTACGAGCAGTACTTC.